Listed below are T cell receptor beta chains from one sample, sequenced in a study of cytomegalovirus exposure and HLA in healthy donors. The repertoire was sequenced with immunoSEQ multiplex PCR; TCRdb's copy has only in-frame clones and lacks some. The top ten clones hold under 3.5% of a sample with around 130,000 clones, 60% to 85% of them seen once. Sequences were obtained from PBMCs. Receptors were obtained from a man aged 25-45 years in good health and CMV-seronegative. Both conserved end residues are part of each CDR3. The D gene is left open where the match is weak. Expanded clones are given a class, and other clones once, few, many or no size at all.

clone_size | j_call | v_call | d_call | cdr3_nt | cdr3_aa
once | TRBJ2-7 | TRBV7-6 | . | TGTGCCAGCGGAGGCTACTTGGTGTACGAGCAGTACTTC | CASGGYLVYEQYF
few | TRBJ2-7 | TRBV7-8 | TRBD2 | TGTGCCAGCAGCTCGGGACGCTGGGGGGGGTCCTACGAGCAGTACTTC | CASSSGRWGGSYEQYF
. | TRBJ2-3 | TRBV30 | . | TGTGCCTGGGGCAACACAGATACGCAGTATTTT | CAWGNTDTQYF
. | TRBJ1-2 | TRBV28 | TRBD1 | TGTGCCAGCAGGTCCCGGGACAGGGTGAACTATGGCTACACCTTC | CASRSRDRVNYGYTF
. | TRBJ2-3 | TRBV27 | TRBD2 | TGTGCCAGCAGTTTATTGACTAGCGGGAGGGATACGCAGTATTTT | CASSLLTSGRDTQYF
. | TRBJ1-5 | TRBV29-1 | . | TGCAGCGCCCAAGGGGGGGGACCAAATCAGCCCCAGCATTTT | CSAQGGGPNQPQHF
. | TRBJ2-2 | TRBV28 | TRBD2 | TGTGCCAGCAATTTGTCGGGGGGGCTCGGCGGGGAGCTGTTTTTT | CASNLSGGLGGELFF
. | TRBJ2-7 | TRBV6-5 | TRBD1 | TGTGCCAGCAGTTACATAGGGACAGGCTACGAGCAGTACTTC | CASSYIGTGYEQYF
few | TRBJ2-5 | TRBV14 | . | TGTGCCAGCAGCCAAGAGGGAGCTACCCCGGAGGAGACCCAGTACTTC | CASSQEGATPEETQYF
. | TRBJ1-4 | TRBV7-9 | TRBD1 | TGTGCCAGCAGCCACGACAGGGGTGGGGAAAAACTGTTTTTT | CASSHDRGGEKLFF
. | TRBJ1-1 | TRBV7-9 | . | TGTGCCAGCAGCTCCCAACCGGGACAACGCGGTGAAGCTTTCTTT | CASSSQPGQRGEAFF
. | TRBJ1-1 | TRBV5-4 | TRBD1 | TGTGCCAGCATTTCAGGGGGCGGGACTGAAGCTTTCTTT | CASISGGGTEAFF
few | TRBJ2-5 | TRBV11-3 | TRBD2 | TGTGCCAGCAGCCACGGAGCGGGAGCTGTGGAGACCCAGTACTTC | CASSHGAGAVETQYF
few | TRBJ1-5 | TRBV28 | TRBD1 | TGTGCCAGCAGTGGGACAGGGGGAGGTTGGCAGCCCCAGCATTTT | CASSGTGGGWQPQHF
. | TRBJ2-7 | TRBV4-3 | . | TGCGCCAGCAGCTCCGACAGAAGCTCCTACGAGCAGTACTTC | CASSSDRSSYEQYF
. | TRBJ1-2 | TRBV30 | . | TGTGCCTGGAGTGAAACCGGACTCTATGGCTACACCTTC | CAWSETGLYGYTF
. | TRBJ2-3 | TRBV7-9 | . | TGTGCCAGCAGCTTAGCTCTACGGACTAGCACAGATACGCAGTATTTT | CASSLALRTSTDTQYF
few | TRBJ1-1 | TRBV2 | . | TGTGCCAGCAGTGTCGGTCAGTCAAAAGGGGCTGAAGCTTTCTTT | CASSVGQSKGAEAFF
. | TRBJ2-5 | TRBV30 | . | TGTGCCTGGAGTGTACTTGGAGAGACCCAGTACTTC | CAWSVLGETQYF
few | TRBJ2-2 | TRBV4-3 | . | TGCGCCAGCAGCCAAGAGACCGGGGAGGAGCTGTTTTTT | CASSQETGEELFF
. | TRBJ1-4 | TRBV30 | TRBD1 | TGTGCCTGGCGCGATCCGGACAGGGGAGTAGGAAAACTGTTTTTT | CAWRDPDRGVGKLFF
. | TRBJ2-7 | TRBV7-2 | TRBD1 | TGTGCCAGCAGCTTTTCCCCCGGACAGGAGGCCTACGAGCAGTACTTC | CASSFSPGQEAYEQYF
. | TRBJ2-7 | TRBV11-2 | TRBD1 | TGTGCCAGCAGCTTAGGTCCGGGACAGAGCTCCTACGAGCAGTACTTC | CASSLGPGQSSYEQYF
. | TRBJ1-3 | TRBV30 | . | TGTGCCTGGAGTGCAGACTCTGGAAACACCATATATTTT | CAWSADSGNTIYF
. | TRBJ2-7 | TRBV4-3 | TRBD1 | TGCGCCAGCAGCCAAGATAGGGGACAGGGGGCCGACGAGCAGTACTTC | CASSQDRGQGADEQYF
. | TRBJ2-1 | TRBV5-6 | . | TGTGCCAGCACTCCCAGCTCCTACAATGAGCAGTTCTTC | CASTPSSYNEQFF
. | TRBJ2-3 | TRBV28 | . | TGTGCCAGCAGTTTACCCACGACTAGCACAGATACGCAGTATTTT | CASSLPTTSTDTQYF
. | TRBJ2-7 | TRBV27 | . | TGTGCCAGCAGTTCCACCTACGAGCAGTACTTC | CASSSTYEQYF
. | TRBJ1-3 | TRBV18 | . | TGTGCCAGCTCACCACCGGGGCTATTCGTTGTGTATTTT | CASSPPGLFVVYF
. | TRBJ1-5 | TRBV5-4 | TRBD1 | TGTGCCAGCAGCCGGCAGGGGGATAGCAATCAGCCCCAGCATTTT | CASSRQGDSNQPQHF
. | TRBJ2-5 | TRBV30 | TRBD1 | TGTGCCCGACAGGGCAGGGAGACCCAGTACTTC | CARQGRETQYF
. | TRBJ1-4 | TRBV5-1 | . | TGCGCCAGCAGTCAGGACACCGCAACTAATGAAAAACTGTTTTTT | CASSQDTATNEKLFF
few | TRBJ2-7 | TRBV6-5 | . | TGTGCCAGCAGTTACTCCGCAGGGGAGCCCTCGTACGAGCAGTACTTC | CASSYSAGEPSYEQYF
. | TRBJ2-7 | TRBV5-1 | . | TGCGCCAGCAGCTTGAACAGGGAAAGCGAGCAGTACTTC | CASSLNRESEQYF
. | TRBJ1-2 | TRBV11-1 | . | TGTGCCAGCAGCTTGCGACAGACCTATGGCTACACCTTC | CASSLRQTYGYTF
. | TRBJ2-7 | TRBV28 | . | TGTGCCAGCAGTTCCCCATCCGGGGAAGTGGTGGCCCCCTACGAGCAGTACTTC | CASSSPSGEVVAPYEQYF
few | TRBJ2-2 | TRBV28 | TRBD2 | TGTGCCAGCAGTTTGTTCGGGAGGGCGAACACCGGGGAGCTGTTTTTT | CASSLFGRANTGELFF
. | TRBJ2-3 | TRBV4-1 | . | TGCGCCAGCAGCCAAGATCCACACTCCGGCGGGAGCACAGATACGCAGTATTTT | CASSQDPHSGGSTDTQYF
. | TRBJ1-2 | TRBV30 | TRBD1 | TGTGCCTGGAAGGCAGGGGGCGTCGGCTATGGCTACACCTTC | CAWKAGGVGYGYTF
. | TRBJ2-3 | TRBV19 | TRBD2 | TGTGCCAGTAGTACATGGACTAGCGGACTTACAGATACGCAGTATTTT | CASSTWTSGLTDTQYF
. | TRBJ2-1 | TRBV5-3 | TRBD1 | TGTGCCAGAAAATCGCCCGGGACAGGGAACGACAATGAGCAGTTCTTC | CARKSPGTGNDNEQFF
. | TRBJ1-3 | TRBV18 | . | TGTGCCAGCTCACCCCCAGGGTTATCTGGAAACACCATATATTTT | CASSPPGLSGNTIYF
few | TRBJ2-1 | TRBV18 | TRBD2 | TGTGCCAGCTCACCACCAAGCGGGGGGGGTAATGAGCAGTTCTTC | CASSPPSGGGNEQFF
once | TRBJ2-5 | TRBV30 | . | TGTGCCTGGAGTACAGGGATGCTATGGGAGACCCAGTACTTC | CAWSTGMLWETQYF
. | TRBJ2-5 | TRBV19 | TRBD1 | TGTGCCAGTAGTGACAGGGGCCAAGAGACCCAGTACTTC | CASSDRGQETQYF
. | TRBJ1-1 | TRBV28 | . | TGTGCCAGCAGTTCCAGGGTCACTGAAGCTTTCTTT | CASSSRVTEAFF
. | TRBJ1-1 | TRBV15 | . | TGTGCCACCAGCAGAGCCAGACGGGATGAAGCTTTCTTT | CATSRARRDEAFF
. | TRBJ2-3 | TRBV10-3 | TRBD1 | TGTGCCATACATGGAGGACAGGGGATCACAGATACGCAGTATTTT | CAIHGGQGITDTQYF